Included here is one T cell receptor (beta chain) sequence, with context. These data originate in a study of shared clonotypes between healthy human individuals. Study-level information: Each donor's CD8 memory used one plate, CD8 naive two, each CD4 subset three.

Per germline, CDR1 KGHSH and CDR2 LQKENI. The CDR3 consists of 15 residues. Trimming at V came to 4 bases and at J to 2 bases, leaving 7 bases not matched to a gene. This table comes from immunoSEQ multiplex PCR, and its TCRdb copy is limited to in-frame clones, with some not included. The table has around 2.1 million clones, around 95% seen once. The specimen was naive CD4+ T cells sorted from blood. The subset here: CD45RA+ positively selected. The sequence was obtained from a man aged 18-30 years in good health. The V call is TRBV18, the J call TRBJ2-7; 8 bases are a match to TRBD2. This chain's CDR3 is CASSLSSGGAYEQYF. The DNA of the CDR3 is TGTGCCAGCTCACTGTCTTCGGGGGGGGCCTACGAGCAGTACTTC.